Here is one T cell receptor beta chain with its context. The antigen remains unidentified. The method was immunoSEQ multiplex PCR; TCRdb's version includes in-frame clones alone and lacks a portion of them. The repertoire holds about 120,000 clones, with 68% as singletons. These data belong to a study of shared clonotypes between healthy human individuals. In the study overall: CD4 naive and CD4 memory each took three plates per donor, while CD8 naive took two and CD8 memory one. Study-level results: Compared with memory subsets, naive subsets generally had larger estimated richness. Even with large depth, rarefaction showed that sorted-subset sequencing was incomplete.

The CDR3 contains 12 residues. Germline values: CDR1 SGHRS, CDR2 YFSETQ. The V and J ends lost 6 bases and 6 bases, in that order; junction bases with no gene match: 5. Specimen: memory CD8+ T cells sorted from blood. Subset specified: CD45RO+ cells pooled with CCR7-negative TemRA cells. This chain joins TRBV5-1 and TRBJ1-2; TRBD1 matches 7 bases. The origin of this receptor is a woman in her 30s in good health. CDR3 region: CASKEGAHGYTF. The CDR3 DNA reads TGCGCCAGCAAGGAGGGGGCACATGGCTACACCTTC.